The clone carrying this TCR beta chain was recorded a few times. Its target is unknown. This record comes from a study of CD8+CD57+ T cells in acquired aplastic anemia. Turning to the study itself: The study obtained an average of roughly 2.9 ug of DNA from sorted CD4+ and CD8+ cells. Findings and limits, study-wide: Patients and controls turned out to have 25 to 35 CD8+ CDR3 sequences in common.

The CDR3 consists of 14 residues. Germline-derived CDR1 and CDR2 are KGHSH and LQKENI. V dropped 4 bases and J dropped 8; count of bases not matched to a gene: 4. Genomic DNA, serving as template, underwent TCR beta VDJ and CDR3 profiling. TCRdb redid the calling of the reads with MiXCR, one entry per CDR3 protein. The sample lists 400,000 to 450,000 distinct CDR3 sequences; roughly 68% were seen once. This rearrangement joins TRBV18 to TRBJ2-1; 11 bases line up with TRBD1. The specimen sequenced was sorted CD4+, CD8+, or CD8+CD57+ T cells (not recorded which) from PBMCs. This clonotype originated in a human donor in good health, serving as a control. CDR3 nucleotide sequence: TGTGCCAGCTCACTCGGACAGGGGGCGGATGAGCAGTTCTTC. It encodes CASSLGQGADEQFF.